This TCR beta chain was recovered during a study of neurological immune-mediated disorders. Germline lookup yields CDR1 MGHDK and CDR2 SYGVNS. The germline V and J ends were trimmed by 3 bases and 7 bases, with 21 bases remaining between them. The CDR3 spans 16 residues. Each CDR3 protein is one row after TCRdb ran MiXCR on the 5' RACE reads. Counted here are 75,000 to 90,000 distinct CDR3 sequences, about 9.3% occurring once; the ten biggest clones make up under 2%. This clonotype was recorded many times. The chain has TRBV25-1 and TRBJ2-5; either TRBD1 or TRBD2 may supply D (6 bases each). Specimen: PBMCs. The source is a middle-aged man in good health. This chain's CDR3 is CASSETGRIQEGTQYF. The CDR3 DNA sequence: TGTGCCAGCAGTGAGACAGGTCGTATTCAGGAGGGGACCCAGTACTTC.